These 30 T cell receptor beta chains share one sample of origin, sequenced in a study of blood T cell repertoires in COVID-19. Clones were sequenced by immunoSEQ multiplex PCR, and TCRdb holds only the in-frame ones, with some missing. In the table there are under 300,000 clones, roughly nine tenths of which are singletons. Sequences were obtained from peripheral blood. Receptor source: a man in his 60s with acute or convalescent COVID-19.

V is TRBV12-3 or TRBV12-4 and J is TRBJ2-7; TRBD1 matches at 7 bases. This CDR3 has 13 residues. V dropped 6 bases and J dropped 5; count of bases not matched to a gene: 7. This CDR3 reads CASRAQGSNEQYF. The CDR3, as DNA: TGTGCCAGCAGGGCACAGGGGAGTAACGAGCAGTACTTC.

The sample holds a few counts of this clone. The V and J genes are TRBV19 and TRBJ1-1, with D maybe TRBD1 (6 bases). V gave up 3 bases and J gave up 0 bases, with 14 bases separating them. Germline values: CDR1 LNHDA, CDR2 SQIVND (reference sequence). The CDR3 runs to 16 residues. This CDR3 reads CASSIPPGQMNTEAFF. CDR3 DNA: TGTGCCAGTAGTATCCCCCCCGGACAGATGAACACTGAAGCTTTCTTT.

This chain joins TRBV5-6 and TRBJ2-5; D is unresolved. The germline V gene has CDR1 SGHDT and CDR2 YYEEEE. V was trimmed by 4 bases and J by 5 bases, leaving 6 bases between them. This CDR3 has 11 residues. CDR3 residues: CASSAEETQYF. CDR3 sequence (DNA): TGTGCCAGCAGCGCGGAGGAGACCCAGTACTTC.

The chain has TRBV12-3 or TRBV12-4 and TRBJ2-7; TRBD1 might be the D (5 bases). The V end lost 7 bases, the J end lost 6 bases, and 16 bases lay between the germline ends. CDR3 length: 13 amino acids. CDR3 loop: CASTPQVAGEQYF. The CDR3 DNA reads TGTGCCAGCACCCCACAGGTAGCAGGCGAGCAGTACTTC.

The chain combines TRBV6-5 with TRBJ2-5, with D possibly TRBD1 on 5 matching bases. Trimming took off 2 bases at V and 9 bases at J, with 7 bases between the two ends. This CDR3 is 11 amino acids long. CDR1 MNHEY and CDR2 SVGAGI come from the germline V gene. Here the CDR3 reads CASSYKGSQYF. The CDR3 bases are TGTGCCAGCAGTTACAAGGGGTCCCAGTACTTC.

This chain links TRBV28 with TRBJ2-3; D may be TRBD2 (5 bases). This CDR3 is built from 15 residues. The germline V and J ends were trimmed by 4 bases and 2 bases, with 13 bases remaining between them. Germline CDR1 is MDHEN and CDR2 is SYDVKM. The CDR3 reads CASSWVGDNTDTQYF. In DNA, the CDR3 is TGTGCCAGCAGTTGGGTGGGAGACAACACAGATACGCAGTATTTT. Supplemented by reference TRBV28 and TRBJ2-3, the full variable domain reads DVKVTQSSRYLVKRTGEKVFLECVQDMDHENMFWYRQDPGLGLRLIYFSYDVKMKEKGDIPEGYSVSREKKERFSLILESASTNQTSMYLCASSWVGDNTDTQYFGPGTRLTVL.

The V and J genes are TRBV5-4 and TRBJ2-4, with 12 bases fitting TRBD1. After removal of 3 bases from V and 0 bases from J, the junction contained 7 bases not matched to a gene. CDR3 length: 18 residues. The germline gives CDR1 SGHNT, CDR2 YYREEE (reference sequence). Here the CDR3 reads CASSSRDRGRGAKNIQYF. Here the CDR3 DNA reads TGTGCCAGCAGCTCCCGGGACAGGGGGCGCGGAGCCAAAAACATTCAGTACTTC.

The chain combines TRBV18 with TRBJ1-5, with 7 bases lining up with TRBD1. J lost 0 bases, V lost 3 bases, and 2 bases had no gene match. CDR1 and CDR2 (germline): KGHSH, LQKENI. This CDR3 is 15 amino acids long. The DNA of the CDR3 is TGTGCCAGCTCACCCACAGGGGTTAGCAATCAGCCCCAGCATTTT. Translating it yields CASSPTGVSNQPQHF. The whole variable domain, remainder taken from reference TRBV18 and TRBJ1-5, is NAGVMQNPRHLVRRRGQEARLRCSPMKGHSHVYWYRQLPEEGLKFMVYLQKENIIDESGMPKERFSAEFPKEGPSILRIQQVVRGDSAAYFCASSPTGVSNQPQHFGDGTRLSIL.

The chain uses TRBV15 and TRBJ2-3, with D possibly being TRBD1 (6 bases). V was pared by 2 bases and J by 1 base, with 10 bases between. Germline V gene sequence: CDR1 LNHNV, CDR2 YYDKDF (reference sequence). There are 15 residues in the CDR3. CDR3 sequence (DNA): TGTGCCACCAGCAGAACCCGACAGGGCACAGATACGCAGTATTTT. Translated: CATSRTRQGTDTQYF.

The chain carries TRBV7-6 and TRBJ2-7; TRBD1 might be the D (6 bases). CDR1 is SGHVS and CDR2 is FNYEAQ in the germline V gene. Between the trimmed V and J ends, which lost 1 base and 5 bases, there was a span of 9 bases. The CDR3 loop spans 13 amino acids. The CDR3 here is CASSLEWGHEQYF. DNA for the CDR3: TGTGCCAGCAGCTTAGAATGGGGGCACGAGCAGTACTTC.

The CDR3 DNA follows: TGTGCCAGCAGCGTAGGAGCGGGAGCCTCCTACGAGCAGTACTTC. As protein: CASSVGAGASYEQYF. This chain links TRBV9 with TRBJ2-7, with 8 bases that match TRBD2. V shed 0 bases, J shed 0 bases, and the junction held 2 bases outside the gene matches. The length of the CDR3 is 15 residues. Germline V CDR1 and CDR2: SGDLS, YYNGEE.

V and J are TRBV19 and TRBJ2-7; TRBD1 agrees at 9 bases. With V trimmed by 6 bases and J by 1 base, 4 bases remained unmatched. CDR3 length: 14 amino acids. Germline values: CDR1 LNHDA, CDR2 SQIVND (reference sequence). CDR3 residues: CASSQTGGSYEQYF. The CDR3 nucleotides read TGTGCCAGTAGCCAGACAGGGGGGTCCTACGAGCAGTACTTC.

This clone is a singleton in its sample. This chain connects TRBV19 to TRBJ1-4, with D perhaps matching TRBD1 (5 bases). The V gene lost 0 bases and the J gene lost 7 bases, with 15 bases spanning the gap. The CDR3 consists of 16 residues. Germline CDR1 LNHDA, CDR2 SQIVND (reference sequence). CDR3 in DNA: TGTGCCAGTAGTATAGACCGAGACAGTCTAGGTGAAAAACTGTTTTTT. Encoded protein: CASSIDRDSLGEKLFF. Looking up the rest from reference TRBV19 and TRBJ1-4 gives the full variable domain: DGGITQSPKYLFRKEGQNVTLSCEQNLNHDAMYWYRQDPGQGLRLIYYSQIVNDFQKGDIAEGYSVSREKKESFPLTVTSAQKNPTAFYLCASSIDRDSLGEKLFFGSGTQLSVL.

The DNA of the CDR3 is TGTGCCAGCAGCCCAGGGGGACGGGCACAAGAGACCCAGTACTTC. Protein product: CASSPGGRAQETQYF. The gene calls are TRBV9 and TRBJ2-5, with TRBD1 matching over 7 bases. J was trimmed by 2 bases and V by 4 bases; bases with no gene match: 8. The CDR3 sequence is 15 residues long. Germline lookup yields CDR1 SGDLS and CDR2 YYNGEE.

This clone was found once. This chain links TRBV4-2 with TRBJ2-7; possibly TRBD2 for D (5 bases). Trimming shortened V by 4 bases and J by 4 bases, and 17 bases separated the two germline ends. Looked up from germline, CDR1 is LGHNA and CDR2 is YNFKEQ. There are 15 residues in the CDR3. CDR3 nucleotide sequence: TGTGCCAGCAGCCCTGGCCGGGAATCGCCTTACGAGCAGTACTTC. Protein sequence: CASSPGRESPYEQYF.

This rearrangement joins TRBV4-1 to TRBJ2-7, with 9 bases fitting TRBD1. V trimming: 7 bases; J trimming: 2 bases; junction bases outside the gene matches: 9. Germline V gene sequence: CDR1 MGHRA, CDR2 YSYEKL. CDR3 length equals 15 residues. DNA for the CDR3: TGCGCCAGCAATGACCCGGGACAGGGAGCCTACGAGCAGTACTTC. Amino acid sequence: CASNDPGQGAYEQYF.

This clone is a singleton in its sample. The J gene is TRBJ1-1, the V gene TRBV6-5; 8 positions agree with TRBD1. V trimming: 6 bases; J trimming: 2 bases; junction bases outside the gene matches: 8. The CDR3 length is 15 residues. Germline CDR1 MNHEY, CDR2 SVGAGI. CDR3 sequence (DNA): TGTGCCAGCAGAGGGGACAGGATTTTAAACACTGAAGCTTTCTTT. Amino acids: CASRGDRILNTEAFF.

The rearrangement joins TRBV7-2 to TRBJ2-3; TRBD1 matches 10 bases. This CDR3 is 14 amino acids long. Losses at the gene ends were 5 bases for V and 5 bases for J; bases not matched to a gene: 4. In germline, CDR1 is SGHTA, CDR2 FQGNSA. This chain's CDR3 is CASSLGQGGDTQYF. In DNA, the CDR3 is TGTGCCAGCAGCCTTGGACAGGGGGGAGATACGCAGTATTTT.

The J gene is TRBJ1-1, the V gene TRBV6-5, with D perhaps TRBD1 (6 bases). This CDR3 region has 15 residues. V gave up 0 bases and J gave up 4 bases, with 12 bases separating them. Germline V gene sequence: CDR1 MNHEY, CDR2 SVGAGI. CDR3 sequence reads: CASSYSFRGSTEAFF. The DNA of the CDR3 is TGTGCCAGCAGTTACTCGTTCAGGGGATCCACTGAAGCTTTCTTT.

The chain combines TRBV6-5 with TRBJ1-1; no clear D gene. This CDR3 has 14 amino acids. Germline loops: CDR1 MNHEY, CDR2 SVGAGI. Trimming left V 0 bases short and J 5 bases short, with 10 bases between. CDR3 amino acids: CASSYSSLQTEAFF. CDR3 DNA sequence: TGTGCCAGCAGTTACTCCTCCTTGCAGACTGAAGCTTTCTTT.

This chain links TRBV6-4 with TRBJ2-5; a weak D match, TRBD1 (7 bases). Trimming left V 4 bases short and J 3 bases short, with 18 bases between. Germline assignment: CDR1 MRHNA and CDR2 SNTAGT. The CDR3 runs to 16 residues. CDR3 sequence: CASSVLTSRGEETQYF. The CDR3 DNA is TGTGCCAGCAGTGTCTTAACCTCCAGGGGGGAAGAGACCCAGTACTTC.

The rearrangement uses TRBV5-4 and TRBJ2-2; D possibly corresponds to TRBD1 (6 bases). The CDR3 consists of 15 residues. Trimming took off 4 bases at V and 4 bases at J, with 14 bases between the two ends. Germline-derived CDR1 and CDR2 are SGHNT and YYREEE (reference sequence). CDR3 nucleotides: TGTGCCAGCAGCCCTAGACAGGAAGCCACCGGGGAGCTGTTTTTT. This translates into CASSPRQEATGELFF.

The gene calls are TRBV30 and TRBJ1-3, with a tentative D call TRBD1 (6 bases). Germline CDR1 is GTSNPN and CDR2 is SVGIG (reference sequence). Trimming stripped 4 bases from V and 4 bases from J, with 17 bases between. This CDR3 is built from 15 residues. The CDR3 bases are TGTGCCTGGAAGCTAACAGGGCCCTCCGGAAACACCATATATTTT. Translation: CAWKLTGPSGNTIYF.

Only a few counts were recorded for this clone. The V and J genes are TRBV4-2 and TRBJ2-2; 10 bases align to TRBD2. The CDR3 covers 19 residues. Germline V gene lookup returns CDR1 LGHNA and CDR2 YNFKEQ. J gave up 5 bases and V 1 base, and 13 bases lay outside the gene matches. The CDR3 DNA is TGTGCCAGCAGCCAAGTTACGGGCCTAGCGGGAGAGGGTACCGGGGAGCTGTTTTTT. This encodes CASSQVTGLAGEGTGELFF.

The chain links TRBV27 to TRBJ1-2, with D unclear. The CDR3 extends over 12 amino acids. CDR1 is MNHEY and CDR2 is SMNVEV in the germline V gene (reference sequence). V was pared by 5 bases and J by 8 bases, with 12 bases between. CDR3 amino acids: CASSENGMGYTF. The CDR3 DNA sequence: TGTGCCAGCAGTGAAAACGGTATGGGCTACACCTTC.

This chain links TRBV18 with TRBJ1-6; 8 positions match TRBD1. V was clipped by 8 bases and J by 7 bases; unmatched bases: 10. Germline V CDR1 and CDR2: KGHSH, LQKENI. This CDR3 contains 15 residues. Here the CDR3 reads CASTRGRETNSPLHF. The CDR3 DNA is TGTGCCAGCACCAGGGGGCGCGAAACCAATTCACCCCTCCACTTT.

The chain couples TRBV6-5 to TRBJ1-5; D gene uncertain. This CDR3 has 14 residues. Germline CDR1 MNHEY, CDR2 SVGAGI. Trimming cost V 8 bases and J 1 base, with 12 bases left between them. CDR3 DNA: TGTGCCAGCTCCCACGAGGAGAGCAATCAGCCCCAGCATTTT. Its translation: CASSHEESNQPQHF.

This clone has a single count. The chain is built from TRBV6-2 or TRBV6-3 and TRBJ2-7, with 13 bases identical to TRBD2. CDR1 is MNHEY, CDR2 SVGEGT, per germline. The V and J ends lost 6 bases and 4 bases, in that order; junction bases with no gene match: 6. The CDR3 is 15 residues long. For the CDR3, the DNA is TGTGCCAGCAGATACCGGACTAGCGGGAGTTACGAGCAGTACTTC. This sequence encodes CASRYRTSGSYEQYF.

As DNA, the CDR3 is TGTGCCAGCAGCTCGTTACAGGGGGCATCCTACGAGCAGTACTTC. Translating it yields CASSSLQGASYEQYF. The chain uses TRBV7-6 and TRBJ2-7, with 9 positions matching TRBD1. The ends lost 4 bases at V and 1 base at J; junction bases unmatched: 5. The CDR3 sequence is 15 residues long. Looked up from germline, CDR1 is SGHVS and CDR2 is FNYEAQ.

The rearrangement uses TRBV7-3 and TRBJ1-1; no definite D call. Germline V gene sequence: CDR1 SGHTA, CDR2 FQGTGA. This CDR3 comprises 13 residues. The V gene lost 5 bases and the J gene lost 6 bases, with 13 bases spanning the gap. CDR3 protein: CASSPTPLAEAFF. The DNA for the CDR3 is TGTGCCAGCAGCCCTACCCCTCTTGCTGAAGCTTTCTTT.